The rows below give T cell receptor beta chains drawn from one sample of a study of shared clonotypes between healthy human individuals. Assay: immunoSEQ multiplex PCR; the TCRdb copy retains only in-frame clones and omits some. This table holds about 1,800,000 clones, approximately 94% found once. The sample taken for sequencing was naive CD8+ T cells sorted from blood. The receptors derive from a man between 18 and 29 years old in good health. The CDR3 runs from the conserved cysteine through the conserved F or W. A D gene is named only where the DNA matches it firmly. Not all rows give a size; the values are once, few, many and, for expanded clones, a class.

abundance	v_gene	d_gene	j_gene	CDR3nt	CDR3aa
.	TRBV7-3	TRBD2	TRBJ2-1	TGTGCCAGCAGCTTATACCCCAGCGGGGGGGACAATGAGCAGTTCTTC	CASSLYPSGGDNEQFF
.	TRBV2	TRBD1	TRBJ1-5	TGTGCCAGCAGTTTGACAGGGATAAATCAGCCCCAGCATTTT	CASSLTGINQPQHF
.	TRBV6-1	.	TRBJ2-2	TGTGCCAGAGGGGGGCCCGGGGAGCTGTTTTTT	CARGGPGELFF
.	TRBV13	.	TRBJ2-5	TGTGCCAGCAGCTCCAACAAAGAGACCCAGTACTTC	CASSSNKETQYF
.	TRBV7-9	.	TRBJ2-7	TGTGCCAGCAGCCCCCCTCTGGGGACTCTCGCCCACGAGCAGTACTTC	CASSPPLGTLAHEQYF
once	TRBV7-9	TRBD1	TRBJ1-1	TGTGTCAGCGGTGGACAGGAAAACACTGAAGCTTTCTTT	CVSGGQENTEAFF
.	TRBV9	TRBD2	TRBJ2-1	TGTGCCAGCAGCGTAGTGGGGACTACGAACAATGAGCAGTTCTTC	CASSVVGTTNNEQFF
.	TRBV6-5	.	TRBJ1-1	TGTGCCAGCAACCCACTCCCCCCCAGCACTGAAGCTTTCTTT	CASNPLPPSTEAFF
.	TRBV7-9	.	TRBJ1-1	TGTGCCAGCAGCCCACCCTATAACACTGAAGCTTTCTTT	CASSPPYNTEAFF
.	TRBV5-6	.	TRBJ2-5	TGTGCCAGCAGCTTGTTCATTCAAGAGACCCAGTACTTC	CASSLFIQETQYF
.	TRBV7-9	TRBD2	TRBJ2-5	TGTGCCAGCAGCTCTTCCCGACTAGCGGGAAGGGAGACCCAGTACTTC	CASSSSRLAGRETQYF
.	TRBV7-8	TRBD2	TRBJ2-2	TGTGCCAGCAAGCGGGAAGGTTGGGCCGGGGAGCTGTTTTTT	CASKREGWAGELFF
.	TRBV7-8	.	TRBJ2-5	TGTGCCAGCAGCTCAGAATGGACAGCTCAAGAGACCCAGTACTTC	CASSSEWTAQETQYF
.	TRBV9	TRBD2	TRBJ2-7	TGTGCCAGCAGCGAAGGACTAGCGGGCTACGAGCAGTACTTC	CASSEGLAGYEQYF
.	TRBV7-9	TRBD1	TRBJ2-2	TGTGCCAGCAGCTTGGACAGGGGGCTTACCGGGGAGCTGTTTTTT	CASSLDRGLTGELFF
.	TRBV5-6	.	TRBJ2-5	TGTGCCAGCAGCCCGGAGACAGCGGGTGGCGAGACCCAGTACTTC	CASSPETAGGETQYF
.	TRBV6-5	.	TRBJ2-4	TGTGCCAGCAGTTACGCAGGAGGCGGTATTCAGTACTTC	CASSYAGGGIQYF
.	TRBV27	TRBD1	TRBJ2-2	TGTGCCAGCAGTAGCCAGGGGGCCACCGGGGAGCTGTTTTTT	CASSSQGATGELFF
.	TRBV27	TRBD1	TRBJ2-7	TGTGCCAGCAGTTTATGGAGTGGGACAGGAACGTACGAGCAGTACTTC	CASSLWSGTGTYEQYF
.	TRBV5-1	TRBD1	TRBJ1-2	TGCGCCAGCTTCGAAAGAGGACAGGCCCCCGATCCTAACTATGGCTACACCTTC	CASFERGQAPDPNYGYTF
once	TRBV19	.	TRBJ1-5	TGTGCCAGTACTCCAAATTTGGGGTGGGACGGTCAGCCCCAGCATTTT	CASTPNLGWDGQPQHF
few	TRBV20-1	.	TRBJ1-1	TGCAGTGTTGATAACACTGAAGCTTTCTTT	CSVDNTEAFF
.	TRBV28	TRBD1	TRBJ2-7	TGTGCCAGCACCTCCAAACCGTGGGACAGGGGATACTACGAGCAGTACTTC	CASTSKPWDRGYYEQYF
.	TRBV7-9	.	TRBJ2-2	TGTGCCAGCAGCTCAACCGACGGATACACCGGGGAGCTGTTTTTT	CASSSTDGYTGELFF
.	TRBV9	.	TRBJ2-7	TGTGCCAGCAGCGTAGGGGTTTCCTACGAGCAGTACTTC	CASSVGVSYEQYF
.	TRBV19	TRBD2	TRBJ2-3	TGTGCCAGTAGTATAGGTGAAGCGGGAGGGCCGCCAGATACGCAGTATTTT	CASSIGEAGGPPDTQYF
.	TRBV5-1	.	TRBJ2-1	TGCGCCAGCAGCCCAGGGACATCTGGGGAGCAGTTCTTC	CASSPGTSGEQFF
.	TRBV9	.	TRBJ2-7	TGTGCCAGCAGCGTAGCAGAGGGCGGCTACGAGCAGTACTTC	CASSVAEGGYEQYF
once	TRBV7-9	.	TRBJ2-7	TGTGCCAGCAGCTTAGCGGGTCAGGGTCCCTACGAGCAGTACTTC	CASSLAGQGPYEQYF
.	TRBV11-2	.	TRBJ2-7	TGTGCCAGCAGCTTAGGGGCAGGAACCTACGAGCAGTACTTC	CASSLGAGTYEQYF
.	TRBV15	TRBD1	TRBJ2-1	TGTGCCACTCACCACACCGGGACAGGGAACTACAATGAGCAGTTCTTC	CATHHTGTGNYNEQFF
.	TRBV7-9	TRBD2	TRBJ2-7	TGTGCCAGCAGCTTAGTCTCTAGCGGGACGGGTGGAAGCTACGAGCAGTACTTC	CASSLVSSGTGGSYEQYF
.	TRBV6-5	.	TRBJ2-2	TGTGCCAGCAGTTTGGTAGCGGAGAACACCGGGGAGCTGTTTTTT	CASSLVAENTGELFF
.	TRBV7-6	.	TRBJ2-7	TGTGCCAGCAGCTTAAGTTACGGCTACGAGCAGTACTTC	CASSLSYGYEQYF
.	TRBV4-1	TRBD1	TRBJ2-1	TGCGCCAGCAGCCAATCACAGGGGGTCTATGAGCAGTTCTTC	CASSQSQGVYEQFF
.	TRBV5-6	.	TRBJ2-7	TGTGCCAGCAGTCCATCACGGGGCGAGCAGTACTTC	CASSPSRGEQYF
few	TRBV4-1	.	TRBJ1-1	TGCGCCAGCAGCCAAGAACCGCTCATGAACACTGAAGCTTTCTTT	CASSQEPLMNTEAFF
.	TRBV19	TRBD1	TRBJ1-5	TGTGCCAGTAGTATCCGGGACAGCGATCAGCCCCAGCATTTT	CASSIRDSDQPQHF
.	TRBV27	.	TRBJ2-3	TGTGCCAGCTCCTCGGGGAGCACAGATACGCAGTATTTT	CASSSGSTDTQYF
.	TRBV4-1	TRBD2	TRBJ2-5	TGCGCCAGCAGCCAGGGACTAGGGGAGGGGGAGACCCAGTACTTC	CASSQGLGEGETQYF
.	TRBV14	.	TRBJ2-3	TGTGCCAGCAGCCAAGACGCCCTCCTCGACACAGATACGCAGTATTTT	CASSQDALLDTDTQYF
.	TRBV6-5	.	TRBJ2-7	TGTGCCAGCAGCACCGGGGTAGGGGGTGACGAGCAGTACTTC	CASSTGVGGDEQYF